The sequence of this T cell receptor (beta chain) was determined in a study of cytomegalovirus exposure and HLA in healthy donors. Study results and caveats: Testing in vitro showed a few CMV-associated chains specific for CMV antigens.

Primers included in the PCR were 60 Vbeta and 13 Jbeta primers. Assay used: immunoSEQ multiplex PCR; TCRdb lists only in-frame clones, some missing. The table shows under 200,000 clones, with about 75% occurring only once. Donors were ostensibly healthy at sampling, although undocumented immune exposures were probable. The count of this clone is one. What it recognizes is unknown. The germline gives CDR1 SQVTM, CDR2 ANQGSEA. V was pared by 7 bases and J by 1 base, with 17 bases between. The CDR3 has 14 residues. The sequencing input was PBMCs. The receptor's source is a male donor in good health and CMV-seronegative. The chain recombines TRBV29-1 with TRBJ2-7, with D possibly TRBD1 on 5 matching bases. Here the CDR3 reads CSATDQGSSYEQYF. In nucleotides, the CDR3 is TGCAGCGCCACAGACCAGGGAAGTTCCTACGAGCAGTACTTC.